What follows are 19 T cell receptor beta chains derived from one specimen sequenced in a study of T-cell reconstitution after alpha-beta-depleted transplantation in children. Preparation of the TCRbeta library involved a method that used unique molecular identifiers. TCRdb itself ran the PCR reads through MiXCR, one entry per CDR3 protein. The sample records about 240,000 distinct CDR3 sequences, 12% being singletons. The sequenced sample was PBMCs from the stem cell graft donor, obtained from the stem cell graft. These receptors were taken from a human donor who donated a stem cell graft to a child with acute lymphoblastic leukemia.

This clonotype came up many times. This sequence joins TRBV20-1 and TRBJ2-1; D may correspond to TRBD1 or TRBD2 (6 bases each). CDR1 and CDR2 from the germline V gene are DFQATT and SNEGSKA (reference sequence). This CDR3 contains 17 residues. With 7 bases removed from V and 5 bases from J, the gap between germline ends came to 27 bases. The CDR3 sequence is CSVGTLQGPYFDNEQFF. CDR3 in DNA: TGCAGTGTCGGGACTTTACAGGGTCCATATTTTGACAATGAGCAGTTCTTC.

This clonotype appeared many times. The chain uses TRBV7-9 and TRBJ2-1; TRBD2 might be the D (7 bases). The CDR3 covers 14 residues. V lost 8 bases and J 9 bases, leaving 20 bases between the germline ends. Germline lookup yields CDR1 SEHNR and CDR2 FQNEAQ (reference sequence). The CDR3 DNA sequence: TGTGCCAGCTTTAGGGGGGGAAACGCGGTTGAGCAGTTCTTC. This sequence encodes CASFRGGNAVEQFF.

The rearrangement uses TRBV5-1 and TRBJ2-1; maybe TRBD1 (5 bases). V lost 3 bases and J lost 7, with 11 bases in between. The CDR3 sequence is 13 residues long. The germline V gene encodes CDR1 SGHRS and CDR2 YFSETQ. The CDR3 DNA reads as TGCGCCAGCAGCTCGCAGGGTAGGAATGAGCAGTTCTTC. Protein: CASSSQGRNEQFF.

The chain joins TRBV12-3 or TRBV12-4 to TRBJ2-1, with 13 bases that match TRBD2. J lost 8 bases, V lost 7 bases, and 8 bases had no gene match. The CDR3 length is 15 residues. This chain's CDR3 is CASTIGTSGVDEQFF. As DNA, the CDR3 is TGTGCCAGCACTATAGGGACTAGCGGGGTCGATGAGCAGTTCTTC.

As regards this clonotype: Mismatch with germline at one junction end may stem from a read error. The V gene is TRBV5-4, the J gene TRBJ1-5; 7 bases line up with TRBD1. This CDR3 spans 15 amino acids. The germline gives CDR1 SGHNT, CDR2 YYREEE (reference sequence). The DNA for the CDR3 is TGTGCCAGCAGCTTGGTTCGGGACAGTAATCAGCCCCAGCATTTC. It yields the protein CASSLVRDSNQPQHF.

V is TRBV5-1 and J is TRBJ2-7; no firm D call. This CDR3 contains 14 residues. V lost 4 bases and J lost 0, with 11 bases in between. Germline CDR1 reads SGHRS; CDR2 reads YFSETQ. The CDR3 spells CASSRTGYSYEQYF. The CDR3 nucleotides are TGCGCCAGCAGCCGAACCGGATACTCCTACGAGCAGTACTTC.

This clonotype was seen at least ten times. The chain carries TRBV5-1 and TRBJ2-7; D may be TRBD1 (6 bases). V was shortened by 4 bases and J by 2 bases, with 13 bases between the two germline ends. The CDR3 totals 14 residues. CDR1 and CDR2 (germline): SGHRS, YFSETQ. CDR3 region: CASSPKGVAYEQYF. The CDR3 bases are TGCGCCAGCAGCCCGAAGGGGGTCGCCTACGAGCAGTACTTC.

This sequence joins TRBV28 and TRBJ2-7, with 8 positions matching TRBD2. Trimming at V came to 6 bases and at J to 3 bases, leaving 7 bases not matched to a gene. Germline values: CDR1 MDHEN, CDR2 SYDVKM. This CDR3 spans 14 amino acids. The DNA of the CDR3 is TGTGCCAGCAGGAGCGGGGGCCGTAACTACGAGCAGTACTTC. Translated, it gives CASRSGGRNYEQYF.

This clonotype has a count of ten or more. This rearrangement joins TRBV12-3 or TRBV12-4 to TRBJ2-7; no clear D gene. The CDR3 sequence is 12 residues long. V lost 3 bases and J 7 bases, leaving 10 bases between the germline ends. The CDR3 loop reads CASSLWPEEQYF. CDR3 coding DNA: TGTGCCAGCAGTTTGTGGCCCGAAGAGCAGTACTTC.

This clonotype occurred many times. The rearrangement uses TRBV18 and TRBJ2-2; the D gene could be TRBD1 or TRBD2 (5 bases each). Germline lookup yields CDR1 KGHSH and CDR2 LQKENI. The CDR3 loop spans 15 amino acids. Trimming took off 5 bases at V and 0 bases at J, with 10 bases between the two ends. The CDR3 DNA reads as TGTGCCAGCTCAGCCGGGACGACGAACACCGGGGAGCTGTTTTTT. Amino acids: CASSAGTTNTGELFF.

This clonotype was observed many times. The gene calls are TRBV6-5 and TRBJ1-4, with TRBD1 identical over 8 bases. Germline V gives CDR1 MNHEY, CDR2 SVGAGI. This CDR3 contains 16 residues. J gave up 7 bases and V 0 bases, and 7 bases lay outside the gene matches. CDR3 residues: CASSYSRGTGGEKLFF. The CDR3 nucleotides read TGTGCCAGCAGTTACTCCCGCGGGACAGGAGGTGAAAAACTGTTTTTT.

Many counts were recorded for this clonotype. The chain has TRBV12-3 or TRBV12-4 and TRBJ2-5; D possibly corresponds to TRBD1 (5 bases). The CDR3 is 13 amino acids. Trimming pared 6 bases from V and 5 bases from J, leaving 13 bases between. CDR3 coding DNA: TGTGCCAGCAGGCCCACAGGTTTGGAGACCCAGTACTTC. It yields the protein CASRPTGLETQYF.

The rearrangement uses TRBV10-3 and TRBJ1-1; no clear D. The germline V gene encodes CDR1 ENHRY and CDR2 SYGVKD. This CDR3 contains 13 residues. V was clipped by 7 bases and J by 7 bases, with 16 bases between them. The CDR3 is CAITKAAEGEAFF. CDR3 coding DNA: TGTGCCATCACTAAGGCGGCGGAAGGTGAAGCTTTCTTT.

This clonotype was seen many times. The chain combines TRBV9 with TRBJ2-5, with 7 bases fitting TRBD1. The length of the CDR3 is 15 residues. J was trimmed by 1 base and V by 4 bases; bases with no gene match: 7. Germline CDR1 reads SGDLS; CDR2 reads YYNGEE. The CDR3 DNA reads TGTGCCAGCAGCTCCCGGGACAGAGCCCAAGAGACCCAGTACTTC. Translated, it gives CASSSRDRAQETQYF.

This clonotype was recorded at least ten times. The chain recombines TRBV20-1 with TRBJ1-2; perhaps TRBD1 as D (5 bases). Germline V CDR1 and CDR2: DFQATT, SNEGSKA (reference sequence). V was cut by 0 bases and J by 7 bases, with 9 bases left in between. This CDR3 comprises 12 residues. CDR3 loop: CSARDPGAGYTF. CDR3 nucleotides: TGCAGTGCTAGAGATCCCGGGGCTGGCTACACCTTC.

This clonotype was seen at least ten times. The chain carries TRBV6-2 or TRBV6-3 and TRBJ2-4; 7 nucleotides align to TRBD1. The V segment lost 6 bases and the J segment 0 bases; nucleotides outside the gene matches: 2. CDR3 length: 14 amino acids. CDR1 is MNHEY, CDR2 SVGEGT, per germline. CDR3 loop: CASRQGPAKNIQYF. DNA for the CDR3: TGTGCCAGCAGACAGGGGCCAGCCAAAAACATTCAGTACTTC.

Many counts were recorded for this clonotype. J is TRBJ2-7 and V is TRBV7-2, with D maybe TRBD2 (6 bases). This CDR3 spans 13 amino acids. CDR1 and CDR2 from the germline V gene are SGHTA and FQGNSA. The germline V and J ends were trimmed by 6 bases and 7 bases, with 16 bases remaining between them. The CDR3 sequence: CASSPVRDSEQYF. CDR3 bases: TGTGCCAGCAGTCCCGTCCGGGACTCGGAGCAGTACTTC.

This clonotype was picked up many times. The chain links TRBV4-3 to TRBJ2-1; D might be TRBD2 (6 bases). This CDR3 is 17 amino acids long. Germline lookup yields CDR1 LGHNA and CDR2 YSLEER. Trimming pared 1 base from V and 5 bases from J, leaving 18 bases between. The CDR3 DNA is TGCGCCAGCAGCCAAGTGGTTGGGGGGAGAATGAACAATGAGCAGTTCTTC. It yields the protein CASSQVVGGRMNNEQFF.

This clonotype was detected ten times or more. The gene calls are TRBV7-2 and TRBJ2-1; tentatively, D is TRBD2 (6 bases). This CDR3 contains 16 residues. The germline CDR1 and CDR2 sequences are SGHTA and FQGNSA. Deletions cut 5 bases from V and 2 bases from J, with 16 bases between. The CDR3 loop reads CASSARLAGPYNEQFF. CDR3 DNA: TGTGCCAGCAGCGCACGTCTCGCGGGGCCCTACAATGAGCAGTTCTTC.